This section outlines one T cell receptor beta chain sequence together with its context. This clonotype occurred many times. The antigen it recognizes is unknown. The record has no base qualities; no much larger clone is one base away. The ophthalmopathy patients had moderately to severely active disease, with a Clinical Activity Score of 3 or higher, a NOSPECS grade of 4 or higher, and a disease duration of less than 3 months. Patients with other autoimmune diseases, uncontrolled infections, pregnancy or lactation were excluded. Clinical symptoms, serum thyroxine, TRAb, thyroid ultrasound and orbital computed tomography formed the basis of the diagnosis. Using Ficoll-Paque density gradient centrifugation, PBMCs were isolated from about 10 ml of fresh peripheral blood. Total RNA was extracted with Trizol reagent and quality-checked on an Agilent 2100 Bioanalyzer. The sample originates from a study of Graves' ophthalmopathy and Graves' hyperthyroidism (dated 2018 in TCRdb). About the investigation overall: Peripheral blood was collected at initial diagnosis, before any treatment. In roughly six hyperthyroidism patients, T-cell repertoires of thyroid tissue and blood were compared. To explore V-J signatures that separate ophthalmopathy from hyperthyroidism, a discovery set of about 96 patients was enrolled, consisting of 43 with ophthalmopathy and some 59 with stable hyperthyroidism. After sampling, hyperthyroidism patients received methimazole starting at 30 mg daily, and ophthalmopathy patients received high-dose intravenous methylprednisolone. In total, approximately 130 blood samples were TCR-sequenced: 43 ophthalmopathy, about 75 hyperthyroidism and some 17 hyperthyroidism-to-ophthalmopathy patients. An independent validation cohort comprised around 19 hyperthyroidism patients and 15 to 17 patients who later progressed from hyperthyroidism to ophthalmopathy. The study used signatures of the TCR beta repertoire to tell Graves' ophthalmopathy apart from Graves' hyperthyroidism and to predict which patients would progress to ophthalmopathy. For training and testing, the 100 or so patients in the discovery cohort were randomly divided in a 7:3 ratio. The paper as a whole reports these results and caveats: No statistical method was used to predetermine the sample size, and group allocation was not hidden from the investigators. In validation, the model predicted ophthalmopathy progression with 70.59% sensitivity and approximately 75% specificity; roughly eleven predicted patients were CT-confirmed with GO in a median of approximately 6.2 months. Ophthalmopathy was separated from stable hyperthyroidism by the 13-signature model with more than 85% sensitivity and less than 82% specificity in cross-validation and with 80%/75% in the test set. Most expanded thyroid clonotypes with a frequency above 0.001 also appeared in blood, which suggests that blood repertoires may reflect the immune response in the thyroid.

For repertoire sequencing, the TCR beta CDR3 regions were amplified from RNA transcripts. A first-round RT-PCR used HTBI primers with the Qiagen OneStep RT-PCR kit, followed by a second-round multiplex PCR, size selection and purification. Libraries were sequenced paired-end with 100 bp reads on an Illumina HiSeq2000. In the original analysis: SOAPnuke was used to process the reads, removing any read that contained adapters or uncalled bases, had a mean Phred below 15, or lacked an exact match to the constant primer or identifier. COPE v1.2.5 was used to merge the high-quality paired reads. Each unique nucleotide sequence was defined as a clonotype, and clonotypes were aligned to IMGT TRB V, D and J references with MiTCR v1.1. The analysis was limited to V-J combinations with a frequency above 0.0001, which together covered roughly 99% of the repertoires. A TCR clonal expansion and chaos score per V-J combination was defined as the ratio of F50 clonal expansion to chaos observed in the TCRdist matrix. Welch's t-statistics and random forest were used to reduce features to about 13 V-J combinations, which were fed into a naive Bayes classifier. The Morisita-Horn index was used to measure how similar the thyroid and blood repertoires were. The public reads were run again by TCRdb, first through fastp at Q25 and then through MiXCR, and only productive beta chains were kept. Rows with one shared CDR3 protein collapse into an entry with the most common genes and DNA. The V and J calls here are based on TCRdb, not the publication. In all, the sample holds about 500,000 distinct CDR3 sequences, and approximately 15% of those were seen once. The ten largest clonotypes hold 8% to 10% of the sample.

V loses 1 base of germline sequence and J loses 5 bases, and the interval between the two ends is 14 bases. The germline V gene supplies CDR1 MNHNS and CDR2 SASEGT. CDR3 length: 15 amino acids, cysteine to phenylalanine. The retained sequence is limited to the CDR3, 45 bases, with the frame set at the first base. The clonotype comes from a young woman with Graves' ophthalmopathy. Donor details come from another sample of the same person, matched by shared clones. The rearranged segments are TRBV6-1 and TRBJ1-1; the D gene assignment is ambiguous. The sample consisted of blood. This receptor carries the CDR3 CASSEVSSLGTEAFF. The nucleotide sequence reads as follows: TGTGCCAGCAGTGAAGTATCGAGCCTGGGGACTGAAGCTTTCTTT.